Below, 6 T cell receptor beta chains from the same sample are listed, as sequenced in a study of T cells in Graves' hyperthyroidism and ophthalmopathy. The source material, RNA transcripts, was used to amplify TCR beta CDR3 regions. The study used the HTBI primer set for a first-round RT-PCR of the TCR CDR3. TCRdb ran MiXCR on the multiplex PCR reads and lists one entry per CDR3 protein. Among around 700,000 distinct CDR3 sequences listed, around 19% were seen once. Sequences were obtained from blood. The receptors here all came from a woman in her forties or fifties with Graves' hyperthyroidism that later progressed to Graves' ophthalmopathy.

This rearrangement joins TRBV5-1 to TRBJ1-3, with a weak D call TRBD1 (5 bases). This CDR3 contains 17 residues. Germline CDR1 and CDR2: SGHRS and YFSETQ. V lost 0 bases and J 0 bases, leaving 13 bases between the germline ends. For the CDR3, the DNA is TGCGCCAGCAGCTTGGTGGCAGGGAACCCCTCTGGAAACACCATATATTTT. This translates into CASSLVAGNPSGNTIYF. The complete variable domain, with remaining parts taken from reference TRBV5-1 and TRBJ1-3, reads KAGVTQTPRYLIKTRGQQVTLSCSPISGHRSVSWYQQTPGQGLQFLFEYFSETQRNKGNFPGRFSGRQFSNSRSEMNVSTLELGDSALYLCASSLVAGNPSGNTIYFGEGSWLTVV.

Ten or more counts support this clonotype. The gene calls are TRBV10-2 and TRBJ1-1; 8 bases are shared with TRBD1. The junction had 15 bases not matched to a gene; V was cut back by 6 bases and J by 6 bases. CDR3 length: 16 amino acids. Germline loops: CDR1 WSHSY, CDR2 SAAADI. CDR3 bases: TGCGCCAGCAGCGTGGACAGGGCCTCGGGGAAGGCTGAAGCTTTCTTT. It translates to CASSVDRASGKAEAFF.

This clonotype turned up a few times. CDR3 DNA sequence: TGTGCCAGCAGCTTAGGACCGACCAGCTCTGGAAACACCATATATTTT. It is translated as CASSLGPTSSGNTIYF. The genes are TRBV11-3 and TRBJ1-3; D gene uncertain. Trimming cost V 1 base and J 0 bases, with 10 bases left between them. This CDR3 has 16 residues. The germline gives CDR1 SGHNT, CDR2 YENEEA.

The V and J genes are TRBV5-1 and TRBJ1-3; the match to TRBD1 covers 7 bases. The CDR3 covers 16 residues. Germline lookup yields CDR1 SGHRS and CDR2 YFSETQ. V shed 1 base and J 1 base; nucleotides not matched to a gene: 5. DNA of the CDR3: TGCGCCAGCAGCTTGACAGGGGTTGAATCTGGAAACACCATATATTTT. It encodes CASSLTGVESGNTIYF.

In this sample, this clonotype turned up a few times. For the CDR3, the DNA is TGTGCCAGCAGTTATCCCGAGGCCGGGGAGCTGTTTTTT. Protein product: CASSYPEAGELFF. The rearrangement uses TRBV27 and TRBJ2-2; D is unresolved. V was cut by 4 bases and J by 6 bases, with 9 bases left in between. This CDR3 is built from 13 residues. Germline V gene sequence: CDR1 MNHEY, CDR2 SMNVEV (reference sequence).

This clonotype showed up just once. This chain joins TRBV5-5 and TRBJ1-5, with D perhaps TRBD1 (5 bases). Germline-derived CDR1 and CDR2 are SGHKS and YYEKEE (reference sequence). V shed 1 base and J shed 2 bases, with 13 bases lying between them. This CDR3 contains 16 residues. CDR3 residues: CASSLNTGPRNQPQHF. In DNA form, the CDR3 reads TGTGCCAGCAGCTTGAACACAGGTCCGCGCAATCAGCCCCAGCATTTT.